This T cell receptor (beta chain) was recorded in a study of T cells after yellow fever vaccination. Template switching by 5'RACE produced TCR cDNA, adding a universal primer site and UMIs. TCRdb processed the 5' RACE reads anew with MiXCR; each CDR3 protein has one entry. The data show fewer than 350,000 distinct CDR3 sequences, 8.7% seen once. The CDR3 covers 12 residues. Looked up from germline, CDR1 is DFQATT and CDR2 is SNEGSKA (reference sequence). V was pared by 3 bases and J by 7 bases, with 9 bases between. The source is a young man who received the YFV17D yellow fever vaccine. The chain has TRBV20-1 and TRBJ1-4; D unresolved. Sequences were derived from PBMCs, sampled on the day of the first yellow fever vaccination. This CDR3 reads CSASKRGEKLFF. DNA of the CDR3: TGCAGTGCTAGTAAGCGTGGTGAAAAACTGTTTTTT.